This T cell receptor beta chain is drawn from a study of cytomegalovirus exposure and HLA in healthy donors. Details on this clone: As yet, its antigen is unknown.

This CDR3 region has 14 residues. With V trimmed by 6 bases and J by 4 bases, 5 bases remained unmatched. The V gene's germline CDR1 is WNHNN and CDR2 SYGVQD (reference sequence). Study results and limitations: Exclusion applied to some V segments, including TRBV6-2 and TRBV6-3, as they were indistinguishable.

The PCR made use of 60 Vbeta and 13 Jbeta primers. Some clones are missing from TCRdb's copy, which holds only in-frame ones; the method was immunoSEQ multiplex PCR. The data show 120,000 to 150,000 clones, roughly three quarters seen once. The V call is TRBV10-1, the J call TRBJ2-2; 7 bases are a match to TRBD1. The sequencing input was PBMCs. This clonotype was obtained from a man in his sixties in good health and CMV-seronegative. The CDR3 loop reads CASRDSGGTGELFF. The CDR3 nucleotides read TGCGCCAGCAGAGACTCAGGGGGCACCGGGGAGCTGTTTTTT.